The T cell receptor (beta chain) under discussion was sequenced for a study of blood T cells in healthy people across ages. CDR3 length equals 14 residues. The V gene end was trimmed by 2 bases and the J gene end by 6 bases; junction bases not matched to a gene: 6. Germline V gene data show CDR1 as SGDLS and CDR2 as YYNGEE. Primed by a sample-barcoded 5' primer and a J-beta primer mix, a second PCR proceeded for 7 to 11 cycles. TCRdb analysed the 5' RACE reads with MiXCR anew, one entry per CDR3 protein. The repertoire holds 550,000 to 800,000 distinct CDR3 sequences, with around a fifth as singletons. This clonotype was observed a handful of times.

The chain has TRBV9 and TRBJ2-3; TRBD1 aligns across 7 bases. Sample: blood. This receptor was identified in a man aged 65-85 years in good health. Here the CDR3 DNA reads TGTGCCAGCAGCGTCCTCGACAGGGCGGATACGCAGTATTTT. As protein: CASSVLDRADTQYF. Full variable domain (outside the CDR3, taken from reference TRBV9 and TRBJ2-3): DSGVTQTPKHLITATGQRVTLRCSPRSGDLSVYWYQQSLDQGLQFLIQYYNGEERAKGNILERFSAQQFPDLHSELNLSSLELGDSALYFCASSVLDRADTQYFGPGTRLTVL.